These 5 T cell receptor beta chains share one sample of origin, sequenced in a study of T-cell memory formation after mild COVID-19. TCRdb passed the 5' RACE reads through MiXCR, listing each CDR3 protein once. The table has 50,000 to 75,000 distinct CDR3 sequences, over 8.5% seen once; the top ten hold approximately 1.1%. The material sequenced was PBMCs or a T cell subset sorted from them (not recorded which). The receptors derive from a young man who had mild COVID-19 (a few samples of this study predate the infection). Cell type and time point are not known.

The rearrangement joins TRBV4-1 to TRBJ1-1, with D uncertain. The CDR3 consists of 12 residues. Trimming shortened V by 3 bases and J by 6 bases, and 8 bases separated the two germline ends. The germline CDR1 and CDR2 sequences are MGHRA and YSYEKL. The CDR3 loop is CASSHGDPEAFF. The DNA for the CDR3 is TGCGCCAGCAGCCACGGGGATCCTGAAGCTTTCTTT.

This clonotype turned up a few times. This chain joins TRBV7-2 and TRBJ2-2; weak D call: TRBD2 (6 bases). This CDR3 has 18 residues. Germline loops: CDR1 SGHTA, CDR2 FQGNSA. The V and J ends lost 2 bases and 1 base respectively, with 17 bases between them. The CDR3 coding sequence is TGTGCCAGCAGCTTAAATTTGGGAGGCTGGGGGAACACCGGGGAGCTGTTTTTT. This translates into CASSLNLGGWGNTGELFF.

This clonotype was counted between two and nine times. The chain carries TRBV5-1 and TRBJ1-4; D not resolved. Germline lookup yields CDR1 SGHRS and CDR2 YFSETQ. Between the trimmed V and J ends, which lost 0 bases and 8 bases, there was a span of 11 bases. The CDR3 has 14 amino acids. Here the CDR3 reads CASSLAGGYEKLFF. CDR3 DNA: TGCGCCAGCAGCTTGGCTGGAGGCTACGAAAAACTGTTTTTT.

This clonotype was seen ten or more times. The V call is TRBV9, the J call TRBJ2-7; D unclear. The CDR3 spans 16 residues. The V end lost 0 bases, the J end lost 2 bases, and 15 bases lay between the germline ends. The germline V gene has CDR1 SGDLS and CDR2 YYNGEE. CDR3 bases: TGTGCCAGCAGCGTAGTAATAACAGCACCCCCCTACGAGCAGTACTTC. Protein product: CASSVVITAPPYEQYF.

This clonotype was recorded a few times. The genes are TRBV7-2 and TRBJ1-5; perhaps TRBD1 as D (6 bases). The CDR3 spans 14 residues. V was clipped by 1 base and J by 7 bases, with 11 bases between them. The germline V gene encodes CDR1 SGHTA and CDR2 FQGNSA. Here the CDR3 DNA reads TGTGCCAGCAGCTTAGAGGGGGGCCGACAGCCCCAGCATTTT. Encoded protein: CASSLEGGRQPQHF.